The sequence of this T cell receptor (beta chain) was determined in a study of T cells in narcolepsy. The CDR3 is made up of 13 amino acids. Trimming took 3 bases from V and 2 from J, leaving 7 bases between them. Germline V gene data show CDR1 as LNHDA and CDR2 as SQIVND (reference sequence). Here immunoSEQ multiplex PCR was the method, and the copy in TCRdb shows in-frame clones only, minus some. This table has more than 10,000 clones, approximately 94% appearing once. The specimen was CD45RA- memory CD4+ T cells from PBMCs. V usage is TRBV19 and J usage is TRBJ1-1; D uncertain. The TCR was taken from a human donor with narcolepsy. CDR3 residues: CASSIKRNTEAFF. The CDR3 nucleotides read TGTGCCAGTAGTATTAAGCGTAACACTGAAGCTTTCTTT.